Each of the 3 T cell receptor beta chains below was sequenced from the same sample in a study of blood T cell repertoires in COVID-19. This table comes from immunoSEQ multiplex PCR, and its TCRdb copy is limited to in-frame clones, with some not included. The sample has 400,000 to 450,000 clones, 75% to 90% seen once. Specimen: peripheral blood. The receptors stem from a woman aged 25-40 years with active or convalescent COVID-19.

The genes are TRBV5-1 and TRBJ1-1; 9 bases agree with TRBD1. Germline V gene lookup returns CDR1 SGHRS and CDR2 YFSETQ. V was clipped by 4 bases and J by 7 bases; unmatched bases: 8. The CDR3 sequence is 14 residues long. DNA of the CDR3: TGCGCCAGCAGCAGGGACAGGGAGTTTAATGAAGCTTTCTTT. It specifies CASSRDREFNEAFF. The variable domain in full, with the rest retrieved from reference TRBV5-1 and TRBJ1-1, is KAGVTQTPRYLIKTRGQQVTLSCSPISGHRSVSWYQQTPGQGLQFLFEYFSETQRNKGNFPGRFSGRQFSNSRSEMNVSTLELGDSALYLCASSRDREFNEAFFGQGTRLTVV.

V is TRBV19 and J is TRBJ2-7; 8 positions match TRBD2. The CDR3 runs to 14 residues. The V gene end was trimmed by 9 bases and the J gene end by 0 bases; junction bases not matched to a gene: 7. Germline assignment: CDR1 LNHDA and CDR2 SQIVND (reference sequence). DNA of the CDR3: TGTGCCAGCAACGGGGGGGACCTCTCCTACGAGCAGTACTTC. Its translation: CASNGGDLSYEQYF. The full variable domain, completed using reference TRBV19 and TRBJ2-7, is DGGITQSPKYLFRKEGQNVTLSCEQNLNHDAMYWYRQDPGQGLRLIYYSQIVNDFQKGDIAEGYSVSREKKESFPLTVTSAQKNPTAFYLCASNGGDLSYEQYFGPGTRLTVT.

The CDR3 nucleotides read TGTGCCAGCAGCAAGGCTCACAGGCAACAGGGAACGCGGAGTCAGCCCCAGCATTTT. This gives the protein CASSKAHRQQGTRSQPQHF. The rearrangement links TRBV21-1 to TRBJ1-5; the DNA was not compared with TRBD1, the D call given in the table. TRBV21-1 constitutes a pseudogene. This CDR3 comprises 19 residues.